The T cell receptor beta chain described here comes from a study of cytomegalovirus exposure and HLA in healthy donors. A multiplex PCR was run with 60 Vbeta primers and 13 Jbeta primers. Here immunoSEQ multiplex PCR was the method, and the copy in TCRdb shows in-frame clones only, minus some. There are under 130,000 clones in the sample; roughly 80% occur only once, and over 6.5% lies in the top ten. The sequenced sample was PBMCs. This sequence was found in a woman aged 40 to 50 in good health and CMV-seropositive.

The chain's CDR3 is CASSSGGLGSYEQYF. DNA of the CDR3: TGTGCCAGCAGTAGCGGGGGACTAGGGTCCTACGAGCAGTACTTC. V usage is TRBV2 and J usage is TRBJ2-7; 8 bases line up with TRBD2. CDR3 size: 15 residues. The germline V gene has CDR1 SNHLY and CDR2 FYNNEI. The V and J ends lost 5 bases and 1 base, in that order; junction bases with no gene match: 7.